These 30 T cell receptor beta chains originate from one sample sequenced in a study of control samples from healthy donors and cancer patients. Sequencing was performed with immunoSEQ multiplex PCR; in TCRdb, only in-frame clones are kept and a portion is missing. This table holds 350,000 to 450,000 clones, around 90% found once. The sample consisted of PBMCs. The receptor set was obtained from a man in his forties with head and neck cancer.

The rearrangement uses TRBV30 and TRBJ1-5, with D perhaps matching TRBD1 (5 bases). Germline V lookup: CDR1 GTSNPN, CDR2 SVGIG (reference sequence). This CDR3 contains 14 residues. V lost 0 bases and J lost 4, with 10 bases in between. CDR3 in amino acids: CAWSVRTQNQPQHF. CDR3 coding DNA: TGTGCCTGGAGTGTACGGACACAGAATCAGCCCCAGCATTTT.

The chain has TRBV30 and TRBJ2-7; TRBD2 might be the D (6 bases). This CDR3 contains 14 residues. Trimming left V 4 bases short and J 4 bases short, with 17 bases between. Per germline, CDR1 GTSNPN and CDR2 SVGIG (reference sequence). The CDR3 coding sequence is TGTGCCTGGATGTTAGGTGGGGGGTCTTACGAGCAGTACTTC. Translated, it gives CAWMLGGGSYEQYF.

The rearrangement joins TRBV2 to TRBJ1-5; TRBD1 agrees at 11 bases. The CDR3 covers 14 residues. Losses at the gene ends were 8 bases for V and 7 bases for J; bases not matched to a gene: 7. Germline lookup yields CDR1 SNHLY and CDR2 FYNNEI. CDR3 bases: TGTGCCAGCCTGGGGACAGGGGGTCGACAGCCCCAGCATTTT. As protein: CASLGTGGRQPQHF.

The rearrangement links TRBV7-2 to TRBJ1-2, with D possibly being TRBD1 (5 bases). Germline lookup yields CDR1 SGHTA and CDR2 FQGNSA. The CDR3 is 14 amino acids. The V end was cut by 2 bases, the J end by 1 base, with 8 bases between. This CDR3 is CASSLRDVNYGYTF. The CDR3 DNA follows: TGTGCCAGCAGCTTAAGGGACGTTAACTATGGCTACACCTTC.

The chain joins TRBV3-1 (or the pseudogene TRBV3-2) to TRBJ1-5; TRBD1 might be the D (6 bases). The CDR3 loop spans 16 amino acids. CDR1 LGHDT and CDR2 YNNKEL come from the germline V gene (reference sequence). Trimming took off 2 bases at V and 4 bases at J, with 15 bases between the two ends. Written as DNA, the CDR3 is TGTGCCAGCAGCCAAAGGACGGACAGTGCTAATCAGCCCCAGCATTTT. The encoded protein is CASSQRTDSANQPQHF.

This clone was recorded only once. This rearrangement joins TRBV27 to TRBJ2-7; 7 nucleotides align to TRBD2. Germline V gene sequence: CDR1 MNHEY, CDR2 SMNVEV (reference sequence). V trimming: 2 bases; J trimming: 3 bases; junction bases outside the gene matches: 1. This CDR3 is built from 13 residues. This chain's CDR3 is CASSLLADYEQYF. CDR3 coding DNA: TGTGCCAGCAGTTTACTAGCGGACTACGAGCAGTACTTC.

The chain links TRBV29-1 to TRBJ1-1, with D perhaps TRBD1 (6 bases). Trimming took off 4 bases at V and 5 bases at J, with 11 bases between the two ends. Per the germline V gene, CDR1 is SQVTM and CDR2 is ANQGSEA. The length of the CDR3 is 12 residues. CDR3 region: CSVASGATEAFF. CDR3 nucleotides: TGCAGCGTTGCATCAGGGGCTACTGAAGCTTTCTTT.

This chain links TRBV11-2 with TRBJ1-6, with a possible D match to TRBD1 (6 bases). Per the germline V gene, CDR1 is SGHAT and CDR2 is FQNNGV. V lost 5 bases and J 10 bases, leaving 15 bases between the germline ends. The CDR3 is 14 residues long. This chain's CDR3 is CASSAYREPSPLHF. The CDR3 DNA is TGTGCCAGCAGCGCGTACAGGGAACCCTCACCCCTCCACTTT.

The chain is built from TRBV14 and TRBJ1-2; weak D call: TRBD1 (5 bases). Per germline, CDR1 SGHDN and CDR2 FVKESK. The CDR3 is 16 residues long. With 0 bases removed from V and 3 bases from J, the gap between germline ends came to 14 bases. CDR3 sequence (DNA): TGTGCCAGCAGCCAAGACGCCGGGACCGTTTACTATGGCTACACCTTC. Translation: CASSQDAGTVYYGYTF.

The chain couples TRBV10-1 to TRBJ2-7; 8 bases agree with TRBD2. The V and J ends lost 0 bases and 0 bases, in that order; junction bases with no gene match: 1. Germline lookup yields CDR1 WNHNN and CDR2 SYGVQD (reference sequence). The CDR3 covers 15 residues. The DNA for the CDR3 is TGCGCCAGCAGTGAGTCGGGGACTAGCTCCTACGAGCAGTACTTC. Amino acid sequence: CASSESGTSSYEQYF.

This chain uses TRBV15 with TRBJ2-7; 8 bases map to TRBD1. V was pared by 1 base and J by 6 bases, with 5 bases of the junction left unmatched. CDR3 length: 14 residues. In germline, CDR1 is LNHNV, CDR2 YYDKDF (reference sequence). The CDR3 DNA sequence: TGTGCCACCAGCAGAGCGGACAGGGTGGGCGAGCAGTACTTC. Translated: CATSRADRVGEQYF. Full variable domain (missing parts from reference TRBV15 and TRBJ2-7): DAMVIQNPRYQVTQFGKPVTLSCSQTLNHNVMYWYQQKSSQAPKLLFHYYDKDFNNEADTPDNFQSRRPNTSFCFLDIRSPGLGDTAMYLCATSRADRVGEQYFGPGTRLTVT.

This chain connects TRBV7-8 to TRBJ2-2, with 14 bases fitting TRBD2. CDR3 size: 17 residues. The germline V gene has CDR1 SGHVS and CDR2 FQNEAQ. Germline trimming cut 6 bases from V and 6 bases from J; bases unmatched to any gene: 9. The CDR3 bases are TGTGCCAGCAGACAAGGGACTAGCGGGAGTAGGGCCGGGGAGCTGTTTTTT. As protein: CASRQGTSGSRAGELFF.

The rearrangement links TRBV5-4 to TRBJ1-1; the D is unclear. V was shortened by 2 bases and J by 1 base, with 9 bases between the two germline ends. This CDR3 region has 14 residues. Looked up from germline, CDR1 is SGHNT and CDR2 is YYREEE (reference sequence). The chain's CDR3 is CASSFGVGNTEAFF. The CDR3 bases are TGTGCCAGCAGCTTTGGGGTTGGGAACACTGAAGCTTTCTTT. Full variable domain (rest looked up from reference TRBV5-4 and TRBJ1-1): ETGVTQSPTHLIKTRGQQVTLRCSSQSGHNTVSWYQQALGQGPQFIFQYYREEENGRGNFPPRFSGLQFPNYSSELNVNALELDDSALYLCASSFGVGNTEAFFGQGTRLTVV.

The CDR3 loop reads CASSYYNRGQPQHF. The CDR3, as DNA: TGTGCCAGCAGTTACTATAACAGGGGTCAGCCCCAGCATTTT. The chain has TRBV6-5 and TRBJ1-5, with 7 bases matching TRBD1. Trimming at V came to 1 base and at J to 6 bases, leaving 3 bases not matched to a gene. The CDR3 is made up of 14 amino acids. Germline assignment: CDR1 MNHEY and CDR2 SVGAGI.

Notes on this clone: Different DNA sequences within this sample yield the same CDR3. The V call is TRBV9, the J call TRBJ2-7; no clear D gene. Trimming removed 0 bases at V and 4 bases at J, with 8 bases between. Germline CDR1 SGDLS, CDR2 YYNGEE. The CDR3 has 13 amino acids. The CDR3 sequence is CASSVATSYEQYF. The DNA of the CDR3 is TGTGCCAGCAGCGTAGCTACAAGTTACGAGCAGTACTTC.

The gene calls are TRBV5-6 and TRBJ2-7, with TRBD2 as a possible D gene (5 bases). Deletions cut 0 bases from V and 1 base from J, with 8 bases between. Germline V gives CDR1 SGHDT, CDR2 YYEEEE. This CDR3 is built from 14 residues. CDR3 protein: CASSLAEVSYEQYF. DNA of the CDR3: TGTGCCAGCAGCTTGGCGGAGGTATCCTACGAGCAGTACTTC.

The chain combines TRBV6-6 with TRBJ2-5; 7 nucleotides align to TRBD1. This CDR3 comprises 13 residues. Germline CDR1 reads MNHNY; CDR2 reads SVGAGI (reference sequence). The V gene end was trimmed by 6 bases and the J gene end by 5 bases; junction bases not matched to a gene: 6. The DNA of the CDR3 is TGTGCCAGCAGCCGCTCGACAGGGGAGACCCAGTACTTC. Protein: CASSRSTGETQYF.

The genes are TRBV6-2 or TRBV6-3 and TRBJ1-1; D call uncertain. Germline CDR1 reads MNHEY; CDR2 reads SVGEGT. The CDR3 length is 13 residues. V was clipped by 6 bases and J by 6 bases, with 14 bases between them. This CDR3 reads CASSLGIPSEAFF. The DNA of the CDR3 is TGTGCCAGCAGCTTGGGAATTCCATCTGAAGCTTTCTTT.

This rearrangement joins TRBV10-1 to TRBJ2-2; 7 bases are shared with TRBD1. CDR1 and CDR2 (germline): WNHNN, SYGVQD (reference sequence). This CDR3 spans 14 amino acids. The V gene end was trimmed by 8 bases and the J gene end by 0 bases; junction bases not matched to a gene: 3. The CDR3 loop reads CASRTGANTGELFF. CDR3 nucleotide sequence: TGCGCCAGCCGGACAGGAGCGAACACCGGGGAGCTGTTTTTT.

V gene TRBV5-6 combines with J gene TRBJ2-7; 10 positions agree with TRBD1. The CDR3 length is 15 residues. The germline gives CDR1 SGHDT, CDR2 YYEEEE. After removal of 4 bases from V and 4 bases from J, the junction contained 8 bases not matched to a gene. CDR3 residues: CASSTGTGVLYEQYF. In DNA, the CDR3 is TGTGCCAGCAGCACCGGGACAGGGGTTCTTTACGAGCAGTACTTC.

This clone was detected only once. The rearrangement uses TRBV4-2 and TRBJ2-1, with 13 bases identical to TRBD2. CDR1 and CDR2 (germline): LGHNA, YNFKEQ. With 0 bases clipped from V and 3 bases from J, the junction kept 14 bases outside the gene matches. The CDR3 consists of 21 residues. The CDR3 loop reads CASSQEFELAGGLLLYNEQFF. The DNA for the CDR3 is TGTGCCAGCAGCCAAGAATTTGAACTAGCGGGAGGGCTGCTTCTCTACAATGAGCAGTTCTTC.

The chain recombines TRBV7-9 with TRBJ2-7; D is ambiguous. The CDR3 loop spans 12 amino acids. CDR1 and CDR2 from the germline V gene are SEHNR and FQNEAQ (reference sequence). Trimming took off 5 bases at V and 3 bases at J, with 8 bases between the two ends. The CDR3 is CASSRWGYEQYF. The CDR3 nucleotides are TGTGCCAGCAGCCGGTGGGGCTACGAGCAGTACTTC.

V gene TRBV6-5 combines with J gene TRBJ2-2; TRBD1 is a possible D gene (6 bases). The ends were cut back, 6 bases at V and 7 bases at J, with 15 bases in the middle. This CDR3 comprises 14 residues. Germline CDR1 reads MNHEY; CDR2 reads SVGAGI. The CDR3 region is CASRPGQGLGELFF. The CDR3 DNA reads TGTGCCAGCAGACCGGGACAAGGGCTCGGGGAGCTGTTTTTT.

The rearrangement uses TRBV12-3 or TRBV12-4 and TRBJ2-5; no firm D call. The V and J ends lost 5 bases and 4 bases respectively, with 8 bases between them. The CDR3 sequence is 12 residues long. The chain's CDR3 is CASSPMRETQYF. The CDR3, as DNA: TGTGCCAGCAGTCCGATGCGAGAGACCCAGTACTTC.

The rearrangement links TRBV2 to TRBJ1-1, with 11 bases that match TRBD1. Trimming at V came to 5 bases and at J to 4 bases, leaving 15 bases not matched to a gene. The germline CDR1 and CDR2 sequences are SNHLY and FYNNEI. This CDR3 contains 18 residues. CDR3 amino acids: CASSRGQGAGMRGTEAFF. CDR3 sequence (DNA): TGTGCCAGCAGTCGCGGACAGGGGGCGGGCATGAGAGGCACTGAAGCTTTCTTT. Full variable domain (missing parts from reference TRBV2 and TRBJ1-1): EPEVTQTPSHQVTQMGQEVILRCVPISNHLYFYWYRQILGQKVEFLVSFYNNEISEKSEIFDDQFSVERPDGSNFTLKIRSTKLEDSAMYFCASSRGQGAGMRGTEAFFGQGTRLTVV.

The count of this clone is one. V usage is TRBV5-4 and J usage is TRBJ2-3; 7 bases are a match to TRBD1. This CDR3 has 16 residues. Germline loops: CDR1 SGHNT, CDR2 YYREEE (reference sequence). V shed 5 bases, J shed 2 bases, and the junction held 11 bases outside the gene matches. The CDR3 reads CASSSLGTEATDTQYF. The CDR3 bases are TGTGCCAGCAGTTCCCTGGGGACAGAAGCCACAGATACGCAGTATTTT.

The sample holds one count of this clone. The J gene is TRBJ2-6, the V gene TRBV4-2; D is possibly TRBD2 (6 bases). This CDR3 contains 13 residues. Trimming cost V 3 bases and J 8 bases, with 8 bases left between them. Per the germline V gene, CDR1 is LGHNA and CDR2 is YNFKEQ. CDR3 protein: CASSQGGSNVLTF. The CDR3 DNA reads TGTGCCAGCAGCCAGGGAGGTTCCAACGTCCTGACTTTC.

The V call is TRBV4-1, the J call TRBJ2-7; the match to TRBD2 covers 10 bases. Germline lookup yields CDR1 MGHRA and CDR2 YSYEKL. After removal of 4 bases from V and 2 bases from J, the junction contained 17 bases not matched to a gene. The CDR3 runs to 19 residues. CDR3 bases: TGCGCCAGCAGCCGGACGGGGGCGGCGAGCGGGAGGGCCCCCTACGAGCAGTACTTC. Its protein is CASSRTGAASGRAPYEQYF.

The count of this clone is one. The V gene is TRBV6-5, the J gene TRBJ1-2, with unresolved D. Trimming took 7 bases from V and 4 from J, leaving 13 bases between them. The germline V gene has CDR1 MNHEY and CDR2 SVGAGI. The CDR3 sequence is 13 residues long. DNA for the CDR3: TGTGCCAGCATTGTCCAAGGGAGCTATGGCTACACCTTC. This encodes CASIVQGSYGYTF.

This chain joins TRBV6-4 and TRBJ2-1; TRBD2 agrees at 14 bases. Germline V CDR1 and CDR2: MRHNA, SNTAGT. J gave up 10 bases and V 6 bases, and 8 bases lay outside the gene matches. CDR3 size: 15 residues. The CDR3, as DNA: TGTGCCAGCAGCGCCGGGACTAGCGGGAGAAGCGAGCAGTTCTTC. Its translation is CASSAGTSGRSEQFF.